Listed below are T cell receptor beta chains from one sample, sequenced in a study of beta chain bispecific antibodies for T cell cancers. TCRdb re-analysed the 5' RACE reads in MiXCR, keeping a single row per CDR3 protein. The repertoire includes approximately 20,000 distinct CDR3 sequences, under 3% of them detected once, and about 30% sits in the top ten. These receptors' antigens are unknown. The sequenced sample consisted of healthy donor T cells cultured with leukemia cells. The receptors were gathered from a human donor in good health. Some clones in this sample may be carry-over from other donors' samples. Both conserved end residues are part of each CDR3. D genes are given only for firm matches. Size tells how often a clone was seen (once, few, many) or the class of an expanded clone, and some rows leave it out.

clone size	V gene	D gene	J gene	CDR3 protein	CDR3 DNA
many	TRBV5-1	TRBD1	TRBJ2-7	CASREFSGTGPYEQYF	TGCGCCAGCAGGGAATTCTCAGGGACAGGACCCTACGAGCAGTACTTC
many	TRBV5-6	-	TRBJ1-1	CASSLDGGNTEAFF	TGTGCCAGCAGCTTGGACGGGGGGAACACTGAAGCTTTCTTT
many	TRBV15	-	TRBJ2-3	CATSRRTSVADTQYF	TGTGCCACCAGCAGAAGAACGAGTGTGGCAGATACGCAGTATTTT
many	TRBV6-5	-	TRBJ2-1	CASSYASIGMQFF	TGTGCCAGCAGTTACGCTTCAATCGGAATGCAGTTCTTC
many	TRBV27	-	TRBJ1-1	CASSFSENTEAFF	TGTGCCAGCAGTTTTTCGGAGAACACTGAAGCTTTCTTT
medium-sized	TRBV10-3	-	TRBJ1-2	CAIGGGIITF	TGTGCCATCGGGGGAGGGATCATCACCTTC
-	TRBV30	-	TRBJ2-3	CAWSVKDTQYF	TGTGCCTGGAGTGTAAAAGATACGCAGTATTTT
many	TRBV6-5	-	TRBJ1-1	CASSYPSWGENTEAFF	TGTGCCAGCAGTTACCCATCCTGGGGCGAGAACACTGAAGCTTTCTTT
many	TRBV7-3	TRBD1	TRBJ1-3	CASSKLRDRLQFGNTIYF	TGTGCCAGCAGCAAGCTCCGGGACAGGTTACAATTTGGAAACACCATATATTTT
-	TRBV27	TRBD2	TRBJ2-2	CASSREAGELFF	TGTGCCAGCAGCCGGGAGGCCGGGGAGCTGTTTTTT
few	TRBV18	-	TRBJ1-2	CASSPQPNKNGYTF	TGTGCCAGCTCACCACAGCCCAACAAGAATGGCTACACCTTC
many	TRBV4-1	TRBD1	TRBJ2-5	CASSQKTGVETQYF	TGCGCCAGCAGCCAAAAGACAGGGGTGGAGACCCAGTACTTC
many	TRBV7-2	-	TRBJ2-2	CASSPTSTGELFF	TGTGCCAGCAGCCCAACGAGCACCGGGGAGCTGTTTTTT
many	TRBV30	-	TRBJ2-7	CAWRDSSEQYF	TGTGCCTGGAGGGACTCAAGCGAGCAGTACTTC
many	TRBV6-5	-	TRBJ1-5	CASSYSRPSGNQPQHF	TGTGCCAGCAGTTACTCGAGACCGTCGGGGAATCAGCCCCAGCATTTT
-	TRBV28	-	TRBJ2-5	CASSLVTAQETQYF	TGTGCCAGCAGTTTAGTGACAGCCCAAGAGACCCAGTACTTC